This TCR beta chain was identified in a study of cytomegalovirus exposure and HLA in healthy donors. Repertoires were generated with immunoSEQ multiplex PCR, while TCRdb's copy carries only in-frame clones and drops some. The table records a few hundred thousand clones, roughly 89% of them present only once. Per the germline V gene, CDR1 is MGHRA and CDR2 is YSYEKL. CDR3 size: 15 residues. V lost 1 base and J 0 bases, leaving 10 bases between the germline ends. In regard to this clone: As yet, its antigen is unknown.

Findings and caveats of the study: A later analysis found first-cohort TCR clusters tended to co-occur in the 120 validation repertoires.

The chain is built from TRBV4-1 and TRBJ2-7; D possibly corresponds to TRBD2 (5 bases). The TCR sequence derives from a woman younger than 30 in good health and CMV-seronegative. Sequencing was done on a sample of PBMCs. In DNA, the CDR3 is TGCGCCAGCAGCCAAGGGACGGGAAGCTCCTACGAGCAGTACTTC. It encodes CASSQGTGSSYEQYF.